The clone carrying this T cell receptor beta chain was seen repeatedly, ten times or more. The antigen remains unidentified. This CDR3 is built from 15 residues. The V end was cut by 7 bases, the J end by 7 bases, with 21 bases between. The germline V gene encodes CDR1 MDHEN and CDR2 SYDVKM. As CD8+CD4-CCR7+CD45RA+ cells, naive CD8 T cells were sorted. These data come from a study of molecular identifiers for immune sequencing clone quantification. Study summary: Replicate RNA came from about 20,000 or 100,000 naive CD8 cells and was split five ways, and four parts were sequenced.

Regarding the study as a whole: The share of molecules held by clones above 20 RNA copies was over 97% in effector cells and under 1% in naive cells.

TCRdb independently ran MiXCR on the PCR reads; one entry per CDR3 protein. Of about half a million distinct CDR3 sequences listed, around 23% are singletons. Sequencing was done on a sample of naive CD8+ T cells from blood, with Jurkat cell RNA spiked in. Indicated subset: FACS-sorted CD8+CD4-CCR7+CD45RA+ naive T cells. The sequence derives from a human donor in good health. Some libraries in this study had Jurkat cell RNA spiked in. This sequence joins TRBV28 and TRBJ2-3; possibly TRBD2 for D (5 bases). CDR3 in amino acids: CASITQIASSYTQYF. Here the CDR3 DNA reads TGTGCCAGCATCACTCAGATAGCGTCAAGCTATACGCAGTATTTT.